This TCR beta chain is drawn from a study of shared clonotypes between healthy human individuals. Naive CD8 cells comprised CD45RO-negative, CCR7-positively selected cells, excluding terminally differentiated effector memory CD45RA+ cells. Every immunoSEQ plate was one replicate of a subset's evenly spread DNA. Replicate PCRs for sorted subsets used 200 ng DNA; this equaled 30,000 to 35,000 T cell genomes. Measured with immunoSEQ multiplex PCR; TCRdb has only the in-frame clones, and not every one. The sample has around 2,100,000 clones, about 95% seen once. The receptor was isolated from a young man in good health. The specimen sequenced was naive CD8+ T cells sorted from blood.

This CDR3 reads CASSEEQGLGTEAFF. The CDR3 bases are TGTGCCAGCAGTGAAGAGCAGGGGCTGGGCACTGAAGCTTTCTTT. V usage is TRBV6-1 and J usage is TRBJ1-1, with TRBD1 as a possible D gene (6 bases). CDR1 is MNHNS and CDR2 is SASEGT in the germline V gene. The V and J ends lost 1 base and 4 bases respectively, with 13 bases between them. The length of the CDR3 is 15 residues.